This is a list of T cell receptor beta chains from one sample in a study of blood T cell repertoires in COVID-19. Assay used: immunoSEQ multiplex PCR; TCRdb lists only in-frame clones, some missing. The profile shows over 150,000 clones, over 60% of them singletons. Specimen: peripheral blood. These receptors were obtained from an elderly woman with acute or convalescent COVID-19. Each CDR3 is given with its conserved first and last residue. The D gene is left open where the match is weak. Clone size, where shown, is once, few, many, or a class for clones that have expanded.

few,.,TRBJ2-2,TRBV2,CASSSTPNTGELFF,TGTGCCAGCAGTTCTACCCCTAACACCGGGGAGCTGTTTTTT
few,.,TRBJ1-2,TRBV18,CASSRGGANYGYTF,TGTGCCAGCTCAAGAGGTGGGGCGAACTATGGCTACACCTTC
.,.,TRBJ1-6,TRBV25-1,CASRWPGSGSPLHF,TGTGCCAGCAGGTGGCCGGGTTCGGGTTCACCCCTCCACTTT
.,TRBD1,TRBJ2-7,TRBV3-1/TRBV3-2,CASSRDRAYEQYF,TGTGCTTCTAGTCGGGACAGAGCCTACGAGCAGTACTTC
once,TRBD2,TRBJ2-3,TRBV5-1,CASSLGVAGDPTDTQYF,TGCGCCAGCAGCTTGGGGGTAGCGGGAGATCCCACAGATACGCAGTATTTT
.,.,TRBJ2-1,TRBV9,CASSISGTYNEQFF,TGTGCCAGCTCAATTTCCGGGACCTACAATGAGCAGTTCTTC
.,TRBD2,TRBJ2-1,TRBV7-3,CASSRGGTSASEQFF,TGTGCCAGCAGCCGCGGGGGGACTAGTGCGTCTGAGCAGTTCTTC
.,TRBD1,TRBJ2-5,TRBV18,CASSPTTLQGVETQYF,TGTGCCAGCTCACCTACCACGCTACAGGGGGTCGAGACCCAGTACTTC
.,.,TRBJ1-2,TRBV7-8,CASSLAWGQGIGYTF,TGTGCCAGCAGCTTGGCTTGGGGCCAGGGGATCGGCTACACCTTC
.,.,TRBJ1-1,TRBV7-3,CASSLMAGDTEAFF,TGTGCCAGCAGCTTAATGGCGGGAGACACTGAAGCTTTCTTT
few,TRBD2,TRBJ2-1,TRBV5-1,CASSREGWNEQFF,TGCGCCAGCAGCCGGGAGGGCTGGAATGAGCAGTTCTTC
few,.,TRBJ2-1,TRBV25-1,CASSESWTVYNEQFF,TGTGCCAGCAGTGAATCCTGGACAGTCTACAATGAGCAGTTCTTC
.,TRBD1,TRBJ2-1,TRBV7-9,CASSPSSQGNEQFF,TGTGCCAGCAGCCCTAGTTCACAGGGGAATGAGCAGTTCTTC